This entry concerns a single T cell receptor beta chain. Original data processing: Amplified reference gene primers provided the basis for estimating nucleated cell counts. The assay was immunoSEQ multiplex PCR, and TCRdb's table has in-frame clones only and misses some. V, J and clone size were drawn from that table, and D and trimming were deduced from the DNA. The table shows 80,000 or so clones, with around 91% occurring only once. The data stem from a study of blood T cell repertoires in COVID-19. The wider study: Researchers got acute and convalescent COVID-19 samples from the United States, Italy and Spain. T cells, B-cell-depleted T cells, or PBMCs supplied cDNA or gDNA.

The CDR3 spans 15 residues. Per germline, CDR1 SGHAT and CDR2 FQNNGV. With V trimmed by 4 bases and J by 4 bases, 9 bases remained unmatched. The sequence derives from a woman in her fifties or sixties in a cohort sampled during active COVID-19. The specimen was peripheral blood. The chain joins TRBV11-2 to TRBJ1-1, with 7 bases that match TRBD1. The CDR3 sequence: CASSYSRQGGTEAFF. CDR3 coding DNA: TGTGCCAGCAGCTACTCAAGACAGGGAGGCACTGAAGCTTTCTTT. Drawing the rest from reference TRBV11-2 and TRBJ1-1, the complete variable domain is EAGVAQSPRYKIIEKRQSVAFWCNPISGHATLYWYQQILGQGPKLLIQFQNNGVVDDSQLPKDRFSAERLKGVDSTLKIQPAKLEDSAVYLCASSYSRQGGTEAFFGQGTRLTVV.